The clone carrying this TCR beta chain was seen repeatedly, ten times or more. Its matching antigen is unknown. V was cut by 5 bases and J by 0 bases, with 8 bases left in between. Germline lookup yields CDR1 SGHRS and CDR2 YFSETQ. The CDR3 has 13 residues. Libraries for TCRalpha and TCRbeta carried sample barcodes and unique molecular identifiers via 5'RACE. MiXCR, applied by TCRdb to the 5' RACE reads, yields one record per CDR3 protein. The sample lists 100,000 or so distinct CDR3 sequences; 11% were seen once. The sample belongs to a study of T-cell memory formation after mild COVID-19. General study results and limits: Contracting clones from day 15 to 85 showed balanced CD4/CD8; later expanders favored CD4+.

Material: PBMCs or a T cell subset sorted from them (not recorded which). The chain couples TRBV5-1 to TRBJ1-1; D ambiguous. This receptor was taken from a man in his late teens or twenties who had mild COVID-19 (a few samples of this study predate the infection). Cell type and time point are not known. CDR3 DNA: TGCGCCAGCAGACCGGATATGAACACTGAAGCTTTCTTT. Translating gives CASRPDMNTEAFF.